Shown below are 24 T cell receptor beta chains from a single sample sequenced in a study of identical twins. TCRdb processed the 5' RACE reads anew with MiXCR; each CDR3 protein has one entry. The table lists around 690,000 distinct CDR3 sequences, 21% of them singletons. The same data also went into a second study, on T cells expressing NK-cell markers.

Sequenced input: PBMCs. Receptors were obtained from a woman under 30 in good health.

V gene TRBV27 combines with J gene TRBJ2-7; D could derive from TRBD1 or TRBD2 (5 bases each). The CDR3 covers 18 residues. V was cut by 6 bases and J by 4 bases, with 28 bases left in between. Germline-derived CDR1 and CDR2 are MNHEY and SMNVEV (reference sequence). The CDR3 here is CASSILRGTPGIVYEQYF. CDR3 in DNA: TGTGCCAGCAGCATCCTTAGGGGTACACCGGGAATCGTTTACGAGCAGTACTTC.

CDR3 nucleotide sequence: TGCAGTGCTAGACCCAGGGAGCAGTTCTTC. Amino acid sequence: CSARPREQFF. The J gene is TRBJ2-1, the V gene TRBV20-1; D remains unclear. V lost 2 bases and J 10 bases, leaving 6 bases between the germline ends. Germline CDR1 and CDR2: DFQATT and SNEGSKA (reference sequence). The CDR3 covers 10 residues.

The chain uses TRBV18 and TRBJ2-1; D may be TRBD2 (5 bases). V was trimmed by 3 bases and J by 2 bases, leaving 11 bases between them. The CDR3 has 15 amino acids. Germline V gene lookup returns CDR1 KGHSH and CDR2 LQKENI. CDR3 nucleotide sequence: TGTGCCAGCTCACCCCCCCAGAGGGCCTACAATGAGCAGTTCTTC. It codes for CASSPPQRAYNEQFF.

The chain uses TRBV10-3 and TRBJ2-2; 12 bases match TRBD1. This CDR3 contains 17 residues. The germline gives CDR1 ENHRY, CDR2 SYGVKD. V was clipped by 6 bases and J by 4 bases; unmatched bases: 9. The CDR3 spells CAISRDRGRLGTGELFF. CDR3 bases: TGTGCCATCAGCCGGGACAGGGGGCGCCTGGGCACCGGGGAGCTGTTTTTT.

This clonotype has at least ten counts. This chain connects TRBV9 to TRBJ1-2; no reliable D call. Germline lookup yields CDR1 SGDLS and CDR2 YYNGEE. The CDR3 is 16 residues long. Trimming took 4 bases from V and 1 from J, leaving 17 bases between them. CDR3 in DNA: TGTGCCAGCAGCCCCGAGGTAACAGCACGTAACTATGGCTACACCTTC. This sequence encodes CASSPEVTARNYGYTF.

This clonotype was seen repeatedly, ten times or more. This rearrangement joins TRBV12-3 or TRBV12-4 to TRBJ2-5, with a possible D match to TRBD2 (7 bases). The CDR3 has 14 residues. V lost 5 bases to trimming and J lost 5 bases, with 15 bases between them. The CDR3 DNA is TGTGCCAGCAGTCCTTCGGGGGGCGGGGAGACCCAGTACTTC. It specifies CASSPSGGGETQYF.

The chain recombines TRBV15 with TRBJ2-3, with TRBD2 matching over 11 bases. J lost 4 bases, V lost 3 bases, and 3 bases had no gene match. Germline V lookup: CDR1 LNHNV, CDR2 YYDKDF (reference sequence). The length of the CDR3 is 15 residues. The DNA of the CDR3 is TGTGCCACCAGCAGGACTAGCGGGACGGCAGATACGCAGTATTTT. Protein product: CATSRTSGTADTQYF.

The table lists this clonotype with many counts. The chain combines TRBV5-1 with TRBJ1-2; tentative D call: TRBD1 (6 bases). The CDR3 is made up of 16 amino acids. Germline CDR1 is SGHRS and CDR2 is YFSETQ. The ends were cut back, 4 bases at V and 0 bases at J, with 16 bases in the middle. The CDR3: CASSESTGVANYGYTF. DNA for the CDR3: TGCGCCAGCAGCGAATCGACAGGAGTCGCTAACTATGGCTACACCTTC. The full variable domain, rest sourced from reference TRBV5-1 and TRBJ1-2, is KAGVTQTPRYLIKTRGQQVTLSCSPISGHRSVSWYQQTPGQGLQFLFEYFSETQRNKGNFPGRFSGRQFSNSRSEMNVSTLELGDSALYLCASSESTGVANYGYTFGSGTRLTVV.

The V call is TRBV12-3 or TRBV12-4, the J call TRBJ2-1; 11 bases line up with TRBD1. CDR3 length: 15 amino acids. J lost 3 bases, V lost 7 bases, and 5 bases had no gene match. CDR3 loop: CASNQGQGVYNEQFF. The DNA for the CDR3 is TGTGCCAGCAACCAGGGACAGGGGGTCTACAATGAGCAGTTCTTC.

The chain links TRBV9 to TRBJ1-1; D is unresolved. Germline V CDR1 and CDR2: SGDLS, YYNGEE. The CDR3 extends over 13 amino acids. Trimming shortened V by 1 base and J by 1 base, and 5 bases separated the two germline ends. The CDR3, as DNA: TGTGCCAGCAGCGTACGATCGAACACTGAAGCTTTCTTT. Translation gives CASSVRSNTEAFF.

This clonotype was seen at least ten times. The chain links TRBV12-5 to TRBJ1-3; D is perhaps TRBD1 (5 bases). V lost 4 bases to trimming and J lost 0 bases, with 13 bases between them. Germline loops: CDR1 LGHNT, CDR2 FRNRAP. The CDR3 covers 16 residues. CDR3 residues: CASGSPLGGSGNTIYF. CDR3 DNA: TGTGCTAGTGGTTCCCCATTGGGGGGCTCTGGAAACACCATATATTTT.

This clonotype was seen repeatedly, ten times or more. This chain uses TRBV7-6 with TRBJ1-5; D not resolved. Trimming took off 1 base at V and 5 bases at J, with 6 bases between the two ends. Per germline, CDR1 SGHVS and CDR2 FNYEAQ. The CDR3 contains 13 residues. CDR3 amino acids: CASSLGVDQPQHF. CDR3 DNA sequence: TGTGCCAGCAGCTTAGGGGTAGATCAGCCCCAGCATTTT.

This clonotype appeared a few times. CDR3 DNA sequence: TGTGCCAGCAGCTTAGTTATGTCTCCGGAGACCCAGTACTTC. Translated: CASSLVMSPETQYF. The chain is built from TRBV7-2 and TRBJ2-5; no reliable D call. CDR3 length: 14 residues. Germline CDR1 and CDR2: SGHTA and FQGNSA. V lost 1 base and J 5 bases, leaving 11 bases between the germline ends. The variable domain in full, with the rest retrieved from reference TRBV7-2 and TRBJ2-5, is GAGVSQSPSNKVTEKGKDVELRCDPISGHTALYWYRQSLGQGLEFLIYFQGNSAPDKSGLPSDRFSAERTGGSVSTLTIQRTQQEDSAVYLCASSLVMSPETQYFGPGTRLLVL.

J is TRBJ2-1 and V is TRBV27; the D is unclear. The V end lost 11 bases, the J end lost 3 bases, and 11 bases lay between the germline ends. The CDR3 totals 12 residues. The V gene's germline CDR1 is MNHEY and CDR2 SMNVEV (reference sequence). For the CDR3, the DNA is TGTGCCGCCGGGTCCTACTACAATGAGCAGTTCTTC. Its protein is CAAGSYYNEQFF.

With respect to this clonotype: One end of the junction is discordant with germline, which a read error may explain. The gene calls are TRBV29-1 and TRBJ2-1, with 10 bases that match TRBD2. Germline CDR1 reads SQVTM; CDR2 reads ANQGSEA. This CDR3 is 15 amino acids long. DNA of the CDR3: TGCAGCGTCGAAGGACTAGCGGTCACCTACAATGAGCAGTTCTTC. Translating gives CSVEGLAVTYNEQFF.

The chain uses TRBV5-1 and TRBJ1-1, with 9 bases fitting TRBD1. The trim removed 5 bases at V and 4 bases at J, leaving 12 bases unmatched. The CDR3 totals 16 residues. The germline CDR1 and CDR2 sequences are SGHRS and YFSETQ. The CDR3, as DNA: TGCGCCAGCAGACCGAGTCATCCGGGACAGGGCACTGAAGCTTTCTTT. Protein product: CASRPSHPGQGTEAFF.

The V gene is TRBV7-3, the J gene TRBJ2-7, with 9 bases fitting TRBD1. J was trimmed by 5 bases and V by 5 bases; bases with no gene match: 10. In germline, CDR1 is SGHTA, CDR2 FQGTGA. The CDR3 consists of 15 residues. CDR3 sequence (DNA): TGTGCCAGCAGCCTCGCCGGGACAGGGAACCACGAGCAGTACTTC. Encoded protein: CASSLAGTGNHEQYF.

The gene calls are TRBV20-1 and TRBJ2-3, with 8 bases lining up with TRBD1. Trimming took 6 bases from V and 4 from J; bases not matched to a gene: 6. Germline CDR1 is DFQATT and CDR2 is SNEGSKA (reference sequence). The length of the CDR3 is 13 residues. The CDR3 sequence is CSANRGSADTQYF. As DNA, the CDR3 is TGCAGTGCAAACAGGGGGTCTGCAGATACGCAGTATTTT.

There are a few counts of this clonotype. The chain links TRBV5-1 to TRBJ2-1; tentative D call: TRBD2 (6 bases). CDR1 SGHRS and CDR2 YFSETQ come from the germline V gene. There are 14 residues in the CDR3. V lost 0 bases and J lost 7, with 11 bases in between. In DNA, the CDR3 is TGCGCCAGCAGCTTGGCGGACTATACTAATGAGCAGTTCTTC. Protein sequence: CASSLADYTNEQFF.

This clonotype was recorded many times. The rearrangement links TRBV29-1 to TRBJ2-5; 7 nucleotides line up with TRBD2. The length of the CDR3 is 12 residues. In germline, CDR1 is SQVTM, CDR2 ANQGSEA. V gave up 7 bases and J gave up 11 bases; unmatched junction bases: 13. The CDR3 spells CSAKGLERQQYF. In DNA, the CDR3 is TGCAGCGCCAAAGGACTAGAGCGACAGCAGTACTTC.

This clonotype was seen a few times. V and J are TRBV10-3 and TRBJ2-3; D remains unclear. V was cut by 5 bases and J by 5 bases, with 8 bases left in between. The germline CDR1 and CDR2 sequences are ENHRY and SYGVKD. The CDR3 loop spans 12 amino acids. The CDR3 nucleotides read TGTGCCATCAGTTTGGAAAGAGATACGCAGTATTTT. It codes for CAISLERDTQYF.

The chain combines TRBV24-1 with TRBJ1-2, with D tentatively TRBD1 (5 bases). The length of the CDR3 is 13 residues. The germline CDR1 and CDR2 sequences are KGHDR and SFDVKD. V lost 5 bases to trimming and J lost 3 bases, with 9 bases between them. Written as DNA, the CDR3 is TGTGCCACCAGTGCCAGGGAGGACTATGGCTACACCTTC. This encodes CATSAREDYGYTF.

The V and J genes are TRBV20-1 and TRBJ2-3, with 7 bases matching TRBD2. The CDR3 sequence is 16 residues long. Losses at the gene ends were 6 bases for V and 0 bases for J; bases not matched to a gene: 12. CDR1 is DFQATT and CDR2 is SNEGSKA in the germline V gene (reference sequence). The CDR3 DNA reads TGCAGTGCAACTAGCGCCCCGAGACTTAGCACAGATACGCAGTATTTT. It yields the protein CSATSAPRLSTDTQYF.

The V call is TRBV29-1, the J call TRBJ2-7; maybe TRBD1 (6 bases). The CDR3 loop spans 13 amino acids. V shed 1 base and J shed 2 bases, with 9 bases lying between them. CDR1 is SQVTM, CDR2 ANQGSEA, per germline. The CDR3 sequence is CSVEVTGTYEQYF. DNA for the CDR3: TGCAGCGTTGAAGTGACAGGCACCTACGAGCAGTACTTC.